A selection of T cell receptor beta chains follows, all from one sample in a study of blood T cell repertoires in COVID-19. Produced via immunoSEQ multiplex PCR; TCRdb's table is partial and in-frame only. The table includes about 200,000 clones, about nine tenths detected once. Input material: PBMCs or T cells enriched from blood (not recorded which). All receptors come from a woman between 25 and 40 years old with acute COVID-19. The CDR3 runs from the conserved cysteine through the conserved F or W. Each record gives: V gene, CDR3 protein.

>TRBV11-2
CASSVTESRGGYGYTF
>TRBV5-1
CASSVEHRDEQYF
>TRBV6-5
CASSPRGLKPQHF
>TRBV10-3
CAISPGQGASGNTIYF
>TRBV28
CASSSTGRTDTQYF
>TRBV5-4
CASSLDLYNEQFF
>TRBV5-4
CASSFLAGNVAGGNDEQFF
>TRBV7-2
CASSLRSEYNSPLHF
>TRBV30
CAWSLQGNQPQHF
>TRBV10-2
CASIPAGAWDTQYF
>TRBV27
CASSLNRGLSPLHF
>TRBV2
CASRGAGKTSYTF
>TRBV6-5
CASSRDSRFSYGYTF
>TRBV28
CASRPRDREHGYTF
>TRBV6-5
CASSYSSDRHSEAFF
>TRBV3-1/TRBV3-2
CASSQRAPSPLHF
>TRBV27
CASSFFDRGSEDTQYF
>TRBV27
CASSRGQLNEKLFF